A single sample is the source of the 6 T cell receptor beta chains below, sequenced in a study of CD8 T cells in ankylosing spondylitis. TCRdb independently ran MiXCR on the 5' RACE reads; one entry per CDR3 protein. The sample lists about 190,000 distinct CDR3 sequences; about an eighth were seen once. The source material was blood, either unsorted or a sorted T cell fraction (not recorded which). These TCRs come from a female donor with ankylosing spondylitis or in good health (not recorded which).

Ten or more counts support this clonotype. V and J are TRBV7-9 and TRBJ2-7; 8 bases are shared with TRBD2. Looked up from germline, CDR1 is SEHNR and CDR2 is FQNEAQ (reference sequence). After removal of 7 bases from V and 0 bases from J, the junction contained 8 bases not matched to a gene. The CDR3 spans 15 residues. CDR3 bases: TGTGCCAGCACCCCCCCACTAGCGGTCTCCTACGAGCAGTACTTC. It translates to CASTPPLAVSYEQYF.

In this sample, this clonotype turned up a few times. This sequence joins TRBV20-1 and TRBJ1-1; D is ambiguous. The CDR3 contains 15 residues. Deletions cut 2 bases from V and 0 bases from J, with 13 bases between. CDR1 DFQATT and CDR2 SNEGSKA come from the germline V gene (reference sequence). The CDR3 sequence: CSARPLAFLNTEAFF. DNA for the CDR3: TGCAGTGCTAGACCCCTCGCGTTCTTGAACACTGAAGCTTTCTTT.

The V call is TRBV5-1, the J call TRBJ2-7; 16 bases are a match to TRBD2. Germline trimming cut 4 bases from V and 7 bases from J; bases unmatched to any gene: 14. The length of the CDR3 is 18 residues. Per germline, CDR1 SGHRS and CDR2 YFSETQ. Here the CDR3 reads CASSVGTSGRALRVEQYF. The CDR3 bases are TGCGCCAGCAGCGTGGGGACTAGCGGGAGGGCCCTGAGAGTTGAGCAGTACTTC. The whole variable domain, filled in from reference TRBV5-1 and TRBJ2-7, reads KAGVTQTPRYLIKTRGQQVTLSCSPISGHRSVSWYQQTPGQGLQFLFEYFSETQRNKGNFPGRFSGRQFSNSRSEMNVSTLELGDSALYLCASSVGTSGRALRVEQYFGPGTRLTVT.

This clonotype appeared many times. The CDR3 DNA reads TGCGCCAGCAGTTGGGCAGGCACAGATACGCAGTATTTT. It yields the protein CASSWAGTDTQYF. V is TRBV5-1 and J is TRBJ2-3; unclear D gene. V shed 5 bases and J shed 1 base, with 8 bases lying between them. The CDR3 is made up of 13 amino acids. Germline V gene sequence: CDR1 SGHRS, CDR2 YFSETQ.

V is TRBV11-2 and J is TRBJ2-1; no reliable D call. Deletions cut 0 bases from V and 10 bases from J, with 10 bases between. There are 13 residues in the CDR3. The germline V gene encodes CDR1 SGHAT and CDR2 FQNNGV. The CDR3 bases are TGTGCCAGCAGCTTAGATCGTTTTGGGGAGCAGTTCTTC. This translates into CASSLDRFGEQFF.

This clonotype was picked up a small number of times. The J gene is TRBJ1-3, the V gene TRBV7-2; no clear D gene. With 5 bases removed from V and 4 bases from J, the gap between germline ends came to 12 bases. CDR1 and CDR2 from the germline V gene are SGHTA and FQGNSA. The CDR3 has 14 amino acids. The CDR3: CASSSEGGGNTIYF. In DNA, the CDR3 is TGTGCCAGCAGCAGCGAAGGAGGGGGAAACACCATATATTTT.